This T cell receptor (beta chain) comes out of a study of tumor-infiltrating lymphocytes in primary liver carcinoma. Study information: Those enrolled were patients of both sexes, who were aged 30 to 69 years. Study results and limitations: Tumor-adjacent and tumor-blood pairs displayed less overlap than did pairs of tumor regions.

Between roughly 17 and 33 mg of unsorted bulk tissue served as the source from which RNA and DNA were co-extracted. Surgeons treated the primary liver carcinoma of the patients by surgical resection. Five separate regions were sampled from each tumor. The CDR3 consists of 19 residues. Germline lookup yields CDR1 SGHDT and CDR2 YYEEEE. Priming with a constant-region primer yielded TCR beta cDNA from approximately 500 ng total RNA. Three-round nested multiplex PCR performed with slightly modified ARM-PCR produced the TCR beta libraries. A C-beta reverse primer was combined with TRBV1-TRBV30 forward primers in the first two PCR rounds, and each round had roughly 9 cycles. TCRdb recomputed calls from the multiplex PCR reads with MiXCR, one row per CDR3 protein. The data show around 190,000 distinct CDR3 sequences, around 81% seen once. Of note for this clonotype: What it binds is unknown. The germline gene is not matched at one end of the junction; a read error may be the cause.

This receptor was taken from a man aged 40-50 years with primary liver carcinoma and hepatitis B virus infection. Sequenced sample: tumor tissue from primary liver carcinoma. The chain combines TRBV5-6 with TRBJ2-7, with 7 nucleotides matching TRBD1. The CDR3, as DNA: TGTGCCAGCAGCGCCACAGGGGCCCGCGAGGGGCGGAACTCCTGCGAGCAGTACTTC. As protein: CASSATGAREGRNSCEQYF.